This T cell receptor beta chain is from a study of human T cells and chemical hapten exposure (dated by TCRdb to the early 2020s). A note on the overall study: For sensitization, 2% DPC in acetone was applied to a 2 cm by 2 cm area of upper inner arm skin. Libraries were pooled for sequencing, and variation in per-sample TCR yields was attributed mainly to small differences in library volumes within the pool. Patient blood was sampled pre-sensitization (week 0) and at 2, 6 and about 24 weeks after DPC sensitization. For TCR sequencing, blood came from 25 to 30 alopecia patients at anywhere from one to four time points (pre-sensitization, 2, 6 and 24 weeks). This study followed changes in the peripheral blood TCR repertoire in vivo during primary and secondary sensitization of alopecia patients to the hapten diphenylcyclopropenone (DPC). Patch tests used Finn chambers with 0.01% DPC on the upper back, scored after 6 days by International Contact Dermatitis Research Group standards. The patient cohort, mostly female, included alopecia areata with under or over 50% scalp involvement, alopecia totalis and alopecia universalis. Weekly therapeutic DPC doses were additionally applied to the scalp of patients throughout the roughly 25-week study period. Here is what the overall study found, with its caveats: A positive correlation was found between the number of PT1 expanded TCRs and patch test score, with significance reached at thresholds 8, 16 and 32 but not 4. DPC sensitization did not change how many TCRs were above 1 in 1000 frequency, and no evidence was found of alterations in global repertoire structure. Because all patients had alopecia, a presumed autoimmune disease, the immune response of the patients might differ from that of healthy individuals. Repeated subsampling changed both the strength of the expansion versus patch-test correlation and the threshold at which the correlation became significant. Significantly more large CDR3 similarity clusters were formed by expanded TCRs than by pre-sensitization or healthy control sets, consistent with antigen-driven responses.

Library preparation employed RACE. TCRdb lists the instrument as NextSeq 500. Library preparation attached unique molecular identifiers to individual cDNA molecules for quantitative, reproducible TCR counting. For every blood RNA sample, sequencing covered both the TCR alpha and TCR beta chains. On the authors' methods: A median of about 87,000 TCRs per sample was observed, with a range of about 23,224 to 690,600. The Decombinator software suite was used to annotate the V, J and CDR3 of the TCR reads. Every sample was subsampled to the same number of TCRs (28,000) for the PS versus PT1 abundance plots. TCRs were defined as expanded if absent before sensitization and observed at least eight times at the 2-week time point. The raw public data were reprocessed by TCRdb itself: fastp quality trimming at Q25, MiXCR clonotype calling, in-frame beta chains only. For every CDR3 protein sequence, its rows merge into one entry that carries the most common genes and DNA. Clone size and V and J calls follow TCRdb, not the original study. The sample data list about 340,000 distinct CDR3 sequences, and approximately 6.3% of these were observed just once. Together, the top ten hold 7% to 10% of the sample.

Per the publication, the time point label means: patch test 1, 2 weeks after DPC sensitization. Sample treatment or condition, as interpreted from the label and publication: therapeutic diphenylcyclopropenone sensitization with weekly scalp DPC. At each patch-test visit, blood was drawn before the patch test was applied. To be eligible, patients had to be aged 18 to 70, diagnosed with alopecia and judged suitable for DPC therapy, while pregnant patients were excluded. Unfractionated whole blood was collected in Tempus Blood RNA tubes, and total RNA was extracted from that blood. The sample holds many counts of this clonotype. The target of this receptor is not known. Base qualities are not provided; no much larger clone lies one nucleotide away. Via the germline V gene (reference sequence), CDR1 is MNHNY and CDR2 SVGAGI. Trimming takes 4 bases from V and 5 bases from J, and the germline ends sit 11 bases apart. The CDR3, from cysteine to phenylalanine, totals 14 residues. CDR3 DNA is the only sequence kept; it has 42 bases, read in frame from the first base.

The sequencing used whole blood, collected in connection with sensitization to the hapten diphenylcyclopropenone (DPC). The sequence was obtained from a woman aged 18-35 years with alopecia areata. Some clones in this sample may be carry-over from other donors' samples. The chain links TRBV6-6 with TRBJ1-4; TRBD1 is perhaps the D gene, given 5 matching bases. The DNA is TGTGCCAGCAGTTTCGGGACGGTGAATGAAAAACTGTTTTTT. Its coded protein is CASSFGTVNEKLFF.